Included here is one TCR beta chain sequence, with context. Its antigen is unidentified. The data derive from a study of tumor-infiltrating lymphocytes in glioblastoma multiforme. Study results and limitations: The T cells in this sample were not sorted into functional subsets. TCR plus mutation findings rest on a single glioblastoma patient.

Three nested ARM-PCR rounds with V-beta and C-beta primers built TCRB libraries. TCRB-specific cDNA synthesis used approximately 0.5 ug of total RNA. Unique molecular identifiers were not described for the libraries. TCRdb re-derived calls from the multiplex PCR reads in MiXCR, one entry per CDR3 protein. The data hold some 15,000 distinct CDR3 sequences, with about 67% observed a single time. Germline loops: CDR1 SGHAT, CDR2 FQNNGV. The CDR3 spans 14 residues. The V gene end was trimmed by 6 bases and the J gene end by 3 bases; junction bases not matched to a gene: 8. The chain uses TRBV11-2 and TRBJ2-7, with TRBD2 identical over 7 bases. Sequencing input: brain tumor tissue. This TCR was recovered from a male donor with glioblastoma. This CDR3 is CASRTTGEGYEQYF. The CDR3 coding sequence is TGTGCCAGCAGGACGACGGGGGAGGGCTACGAGCAGTACTTC.